Reported below is one T cell receptor beta chain. Only a few counts were recorded for this clonotype. Its antigen is still unknown. Base quality data are lacking; no much larger clone is found one base away. For CDR1 and CDR2, the germline V gene (reference sequence) lists DFQATT and SNEGSKA. The CDR3 numbers 14 residues from cysteine through phenylalanine. Left in the record is the CDR3 DNA by itself, 42 bases read in frame from the first base. V is shortened by 5 bases, J by 5 bases, and the region joining them spans 18 bases. This entry comes from a study of T-cell memory formation after mild COVID-19 listed by TCRdb under 2021. About the study as a whole: TCR sequence clusters from the two donors were largely donor specific. In a couple of donors, T-cell clones that expanded and contracted after mild COVID-19 were followed by sequencing TCRalpha and TCRbeta repertoires longitudinally. Two young, previously healthy adult volunteers made up the cohort, one male and one female.

What the research found in general, with its limitations: Clones contracting from day 15 to 85 had balanced CD4/CD8 phenotypes, while a second wave expanding from day 15 to 37 was biased towards CD4+. The second-wave clones that peaked on day 37 were not confirmed to be SARS-CoV-2 specific. The detection of some responding clones in pre-infection memory suggests that pre-existing cross-reactive memory T cells joined the SARS-CoV-2 response. Contracting CD4+ clones were located mainly in the CM and EM memory subsets, whereas CD8+ clones were found to be enriched in EMRA. Only a couple of mild cases were covered in the study, and larger cohorts including severe cases with pre-infection samples were considered necessary.

Ficoll-Paque density gradient centrifugation was the method used to isolate PBMCs. Sequencing relied on an Illumina NovaSeq 6000. cDNA libraries for TCRalpha and TCRbeta were prepared by 5'RACE using constant-segment primers, with sample barcodes and unique molecular identifiers added. Trizol reagent was used to extract RNA from every sample. Amplification of the libraries took two PCR steps, and the second step added a second sample barcode plus Illumina TruSeq adapters. Sequencing of the libraries was done on an Illumina NovaSeq, producing 2 x 150 bp paired-end reads. From the authors' description of their analysis: Reads were demultiplexed and collapsed into UMI-guided consensus sequences with migec v1.2.7. Using mixcr v2.1.11, UMI consensuses were aligned to TRA and TRB V and J templates and then assembled into clonotypes. A clonotype was counted as expanded or contracted only when both edgeR and NoisET called the clonotype significant, with the noise models trained on biological replicates. For edgeR calls, the cutoffs were a false discovery rate-adjusted p below 0.01 and a log2 fold-change threshold of 1. As an exploratory analysis of dynamics, max-normalized trajectories of the 1000 most abundant clonotypes were examined by PCA with hierarchical clustering. Separately sequenced CD4+ and CD8+ repertoires were used to assign a CD4 or CD8 phenotype to each responding clone. The public reads were run again by TCRdb, first through fastp at Q25 and then through MiXCR, and only productive beta chains were kept. Each record represents a unique CDR3 protein, reported with the most common genes and DNA among its rows. It is TCRdb's table, rather than the study itself, that gives the V and J calls and clone size. For this sample there are under 300,000 distinct CDR3 sequences; over 9% appear just once. 22% of the sample goes to the ten largest clones.

Sequencing was carried out using PBMCs or a T cell subset sorted from them (not recorded which). This sequence originates from a man between 18 and 29 years old who had mild COVID-19 (a few samples of this study predate the infection). The sample titles of this study are shuffled in the database, so cell type and time point are left out; the donor was told from shared clones. Recombination connected TRBV20-1 to TRBJ2-5; the D segment cannot be called with confidence. The DNA sequence is given as TGCAGTGCTTTAATGCAGCTCGTCGCTGAGACCCAGTACTTC. This is translated as CSALMQLVAETQYF.